Below are 24 T cell receptor beta chains sequenced from a single sample in a study of shared clonotypes between healthy human individuals. Generated by immunoSEQ multiplex PCR, the TCRdb table keeps only in-frame clones and is missing some. The repertoire has about 730,000 clones, 55% to 75% of them found once; the top ten carry around 1.8%. Input material: memory CD4+ T cells sorted from blood. As to subset: CD45RA-negative fraction. All receptors come from a woman in her 30s in good health.

The chain recombines TRBV10-3 with TRBJ2-5; 7 positions agree with TRBD1. J was trimmed by 5 bases and V by 6 bases; bases with no gene match: 9. The germline V gene has CDR1 ENHRY and CDR2 SYGVKD. The CDR3 is made up of 14 amino acids. CDR3 loop: CAISSGTDYETQYF. The CDR3 DNA sequence: TGTGCCATCAGCTCCGGGACAGATTACGAGACCCAGTACTTC.

The chain links TRBV7-9 to TRBJ2-1; D gene uncertain. V was cut by 2 bases and J by 4 bases, with 9 bases left in between. The CDR3 has 14 residues. Germline lookup yields CDR1 SEHNR and CDR2 FQNEAQ (reference sequence). The CDR3 sequence: CASSLIGPYNEQFF. The CDR3 bases are TGTGCCAGCAGCTTAATTGGGCCTTACAATGAGCAGTTCTTC.

This clone was counted once. Other nucleotide sequences in the sample specify the same CDR3. The chain employs TRBV5-1 and TRBJ1-2; weak D call: TRBD1 (5 bases). The CDR3 has 14 amino acids. Between the trimmed V and J ends, which lost 3 bases and 2 bases, there was a span of 11 bases. Per the germline V gene, CDR1 is SGHRS and CDR2 is YFSETQ. As DNA, the CDR3 is TGCGCCAGCAGCTCCGGGACTCAGAACTATGGCTACACCTTC. This gives the protein CASSSGTQNYGYTF.

This chain links TRBV25-1 with TRBJ2-7; 7 bases are shared with TRBD1. CDR1 and CDR2 (germline): MGHDK, SYGVNS. The length of the CDR3 is 13 residues. V shed 9 bases, J shed 5 bases, and the junction held 10 bases outside the gene matches. As DNA, the CDR3 is TGTGCCAGTCGCGGACAGGCTCTCCACGAGCAGTACTTC. Protein: CASRGQALHEQYF.

The rearrangement uses TRBV30 and TRBJ1-1; no definite D call. CDR3 length equals 13 residues. Per the germline V gene, CDR1 is GTSNPN and CDR2 is SVGIG (reference sequence). Trimming took off 4 bases at V and 1 base at J, with 10 bases between the two ends. The CDR3 here is CAWTSDRNTEAFF. CDR3 DNA: TGTGCCTGGACTTCAGATAGGAACACTGAAGCTTTCTTT.

The chain is built from TRBV7-9 and TRBJ1-1; possible D gene TRBD1, 6 bases. The CDR3 contains 14 residues. Germline CDR1 reads SEHNR; CDR2 reads FQNEAQ (reference sequence). The V and J ends lost 6 bases and 5 bases respectively, with 16 bases between them. Here the CDR3 DNA reads TGTGCCAGCAGGGCGAGGGGGAGAGAGACTGAAGCTTTCTTT. The encoded protein is CASRARGRETEAFF.

The chain is built from TRBV27 and TRBJ1-2; 8 bases align to TRBD1. J gave up 2 bases and V 6 bases, and 8 bases lay outside the gene matches. Germline V gene sequence: CDR1 MNHEY, CDR2 SMNVEV (reference sequence). The CDR3 has 15 residues. CDR3 sequence reads: CASSYKHRGNYGYTF. The CDR3 region has the DNA TGTGCCAGCAGCTATAAACACAGGGGGAACTATGGCTACACCTTC.

J is TRBJ2-7 and V is TRBV25-1; 11 bases are shared with TRBD2. The length of the CDR3 is 16 residues. V gave up 1 base and J gave up 6 bases; unmatched junction bases: 8. Germline V gene sequence: CDR1 MGHDK, CDR2 SYGVNS. The DNA of the CDR3 is TGTGCCAGCAGTGAATTTGGGACTAGCGGACGGGGCGAGCAGTACTTC. Translated: CASSEFGTSGRGEQYF.

This clone was detected a few times. A read error is possible here, since a much larger clone lies one base away. The same CDR3 can be traced to other DNA sequences in this sample. The genes are TRBV28 and TRBJ1-1, with D possibly TRBD1 on 5 matching bases. CDR1 MDHEN and CDR2 SYDVKM come from the germline V gene. The CDR3 runs to 14 residues. V was clipped by 5 bases and J by 1 base, with 11 bases between them. The CDR3 loop reads CASSPGWQNTEAFF. The CDR3 DNA is TGTGCCAGCAGTCCAGGGTGGCAGAACACTGAAGCTTTCTTT.

The chain links TRBV6-1 to TRBJ1-4, with 8 bases fitting TRBD1. The germline V gene has CDR1 MNHNS and CDR2 SASEGT. This CDR3 contains 15 residues. V lost 3 bases, J lost 4 bases, and 4 bases stayed unmatched. The CDR3 nucleotides are TGTGCCAGCAGTGACAGGGGGCTTAGTAATGAAAAACTGTTTTTT. It yields the protein CASSDRGLSNEKLFF.

The CDR3 loop is CASSKLAGVIDTQYF. CDR3 coding DNA: TGTGCCAGCTCAAAACTAGCGGGAGTAATAGATACGCAGTATTTT. This chain uses TRBV18 with TRBJ2-3; 11 nucleotides match TRBD2. CDR1 and CDR2 (germline): KGHSH, LQKENI. The CDR3 contains 15 residues. After removal of 5 bases from V and 5 bases from J, the junction contained 6 bases not matched to a gene.

Of note for this clone: This probably arose from a read error, given a far larger clone one base away. Other DNA sequences within the sample encode an identical CDR3. The genes are TRBV5-1 and TRBJ2-1; D is unclear. Trimming stripped 0 bases from V and 0 bases from J, with 7 bases between. CDR1 is SGHRS, CDR2 YFSETQ, per germline. CDR3 length: 15 amino acids. This CDR3 is CASSLDGSSYNEQFF. DNA for the CDR3: TGCGCCAGCAGCTTGGACGGTAGCTCCTACAATGAGCAGTTCTTC.

The V and J genes are TRBV1 and TRBJ2-5; the table's TRBD1 call for D was not verified on the DNA. The J call is doubtful: the DNA matches TRBJ2-7 better. TRBV1 is a recognized pseudogene. CDR3 length: 24 amino acids. CDR3 protein: CTSSQPKDREDQRGHLGRTCEQYF. Here the CDR3 DNA reads TGCACCAGCAGCCAACCGAAGGACAGGGAGGACCAGCGCGGACATCTTGGGCGTACTTGCGAGCAGTACTTC.

This chain links TRBV19 with TRBJ1-4, with a weak D call TRBD1 (5 bases). Germline CDR1 LNHDA, CDR2 SQIVND (reference sequence). CDR3 length: 13 residues. Trimming pared 6 bases from V and 8 bases from J, leaving 13 bases between. The CDR3 here is CASSAGSGEKLFF. Written as DNA, the CDR3 is TGTGCCAGTAGCGCAGGGAGTGGAGAAAAACTGTTTTTT.

This chain joins TRBV7-8 and TRBJ2-5, with D possibly being TRBD1 or TRBD2 (5 bases each). CDR1 and CDR2 from the germline V gene are SGHVS and FQNEAQ. CDR3 length: 17 residues. With 5 bases removed from V and 4 bases from J, the gap between germline ends came to 23 bases. The CDR3, as DNA: TGTGCCAGCAGCCTAAGAGGGCAGGGCAGGTTAATAGAGACCCAGTACTTC. Encoded protein: CASSLRGQGRLIETQYF.

A note on this clone: Distinct nucleotide sequences in the sample also encode this CDR3. The chain carries TRBV5-1 and TRBJ2-6, with D unclear. Trimming pared 0 bases from V and 1 base from J, leaving 5 bases between. Germline V CDR1 and CDR2: SGHRS, YFSETQ. The CDR3 sequence is 15 residues long. The CDR3 DNA sequence: TGCGCCAGCAGCTTGGCAGTTTCTGGGGCCAACGTCCTGACTTTC. Its protein product is CASSLAVSGANVLTF.

This clone was counted only a few times. The V and J genes are TRBV15 and TRBJ1-1; D is perhaps TRBD1 (5 bases). The V gene's germline CDR1 is LNHNV and CDR2 YYDKDF (reference sequence). Trimming cost V 1 base and J 2 bases, with 8 bases left between them. This CDR3 has 14 amino acids. The CDR3 region is CATSRVGGNTEAFF. CDR3 nucleotides: TGTGCCACCAGCAGAGTGGGGGGAAACACTGAAGCTTTCTTT. Filled out from reference TRBV15 and TRBJ1-1, the complete variable domain reads DAMVIQNPRYQVTQFGKPVTLSCSQTLNHNVMYWYQQKSSQAPKLLFHYYDKDFNNEADTPDNFQSRRPNTSFCFLDIRSPGLGDTAMYLCATSRVGGNTEAFFGQGTRLTVV.

The rearrangement joins TRBV7-3 to TRBJ2-1; tentatively, D is TRBD1 (6 bases). Trimming shortened V by 8 bases and J by 1 base, and 9 bases separated the two germline ends. The CDR3 contains 13 residues. CDR1 is SGHTA and CDR2 is FQGTGA in the germline V gene. The CDR3 DNA reads TGTGCCAGCGGGGGCGGTTCCTACAATGAGCAGTTCTTC. Its protein product is CASGGGSYNEQFF.

The V gene is TRBV6-6, the J gene TRBJ2-7; 8 nucleotides line up with TRBD1. Per germline, CDR1 MNHNY and CDR2 SVGAGI (reference sequence). The CDR3 covers 14 residues. J lost 4 bases, V lost 3 bases, and 5 bases had no gene match. CDR3 nucleotide sequence: TGTGCCAGCAGTTATTCGGACAGGGCGTACGAGCAGTACTTC. This translates into CASSYSDRAYEQYF.

This clone has only one observation. This same CDR3 is encoded by further DNA sequences in the sample. The gene calls are TRBV7-2 and TRBJ1-5; maybe TRBD1 (5 bases). V was shortened by 1 base and J by 5 bases, with 6 bases between the two germline ends. Germline loops: CDR1 SGHTA, CDR2 FQGNSA. The CDR3 runs 13 residues. The CDR3 DNA follows: TGTGCCAGCAGCTTAGGGGGCGATCAGCCCCAGCATTTT. Protein: CASSLGGDQPQHF.

The J gene is TRBJ1-5, the V gene TRBV5-6; no firm D call. V lost 1 base, J lost 2 bases, and 10 bases lay in between. The CDR3 is 15 amino acids. Germline V gene lookup returns CDR1 SGHDT and CDR2 YYEEEE. This CDR3 is CASSLITQGNQPQHF. As DNA, the CDR3 is TGTGCCAGCAGCTTGATAACCCAGGGCAATCAGCCCCAGCATTTT.

The V and J genes are TRBV18 and TRBJ2-7; D might be TRBD1 or TRBD2, each matching 5 bases. V dropped 5 bases and J dropped 7 bases, with 18 bases sitting between them. Looked up from germline, CDR1 is KGHSH and CDR2 is LQKENI. The CDR3 has 14 amino acids. For the CDR3, the DNA is TGTGCCAGCTCAGCTGCCCAGGGACCAGCGGAGCAGTACTTC. This gives the protein CASSAAQGPAEQYF.

The chain combines TRBV14 with TRBJ1-2; a weak D match, TRBD1 (5 bases). Germline lookup yields CDR1 SGHDN and CDR2 FVKESK. The CDR3 totals 13 residues. The V gene lost 6 bases and the J gene lost 6 bases, with 14 bases spanning the gap. Written as DNA, the CDR3 is TGTGCCAGCAGTCCTCAGGGCTATCATGGCTACACCTTC. This codes for CASSPQGYHGYTF.

The chain couples TRBV5-1 to TRBJ2-3, with a tentative D call TRBD1 (6 bases). Germline lookup yields CDR1 SGHRS and CDR2 YFSETQ. The CDR3 length is 16 residues. Trimming took off 4 bases at V and 2 bases at J, with 17 bases between the two ends. CDR3 in amino acids: CASSEAQGPPTDTQYF. CDR3 nucleotide sequence: TGCGCCAGCAGCGAGGCACAGGGTCCCCCCACAGATACGCAGTATTTT.